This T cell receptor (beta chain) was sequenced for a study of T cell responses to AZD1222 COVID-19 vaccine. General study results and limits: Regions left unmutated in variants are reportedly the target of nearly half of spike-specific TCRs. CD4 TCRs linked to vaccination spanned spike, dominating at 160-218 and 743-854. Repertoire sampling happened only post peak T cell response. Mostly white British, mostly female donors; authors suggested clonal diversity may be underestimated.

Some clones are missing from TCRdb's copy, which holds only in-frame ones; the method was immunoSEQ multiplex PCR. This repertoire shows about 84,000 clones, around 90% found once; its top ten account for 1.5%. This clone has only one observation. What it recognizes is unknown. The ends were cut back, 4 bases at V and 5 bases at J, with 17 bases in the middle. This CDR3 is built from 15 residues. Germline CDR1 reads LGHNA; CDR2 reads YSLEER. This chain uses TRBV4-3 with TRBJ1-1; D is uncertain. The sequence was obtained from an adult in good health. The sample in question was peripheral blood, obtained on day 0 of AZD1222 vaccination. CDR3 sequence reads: CASSRSLTSWTEAFF. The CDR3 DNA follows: TGCGCCAGCAGCCGTTCCTTGACGAGTTGGACTGAAGCTTTCTTT.